The 6 T cell receptor beta chains in this list originate from one sample, sequenced in a study of blood T cell repertoires in COVID-19. The method was immunoSEQ multiplex PCR; TCRdb's version includes in-frame clones alone and lacks a portion of them. This table has over 200,000 clones, about nine tenths appearing once. Source material: peripheral blood. These receptors originate from a woman aged 60-70 years with acute or convalescent COVID-19.

This chain connects TRBV7-9 to TRBJ1-1, with D perhaps matching TRBD1 (6 bases). Trimming removed 4 bases at V and 10 bases at J, with 16 bases between. The CDR3 consists of 13 residues. Germline CDR1 reads SEHNR; CDR2 reads FQNEAQ (reference sequence). The CDR3 is CASSSSLRGGAFF. CDR3 DNA sequence: TGTGCCAGCAGCTCCAGTCTTAGGGGGGGAGCTTTCTTT.

J is TRBJ2-7 and V is TRBV7-2; 8 positions match TRBD1. The trim removed 5 bases at V and 0 bases at J, leaving 6 bases unmatched. Germline V gene sequence: CDR1 SGHTA, CDR2 FQGNSA. The CDR3 runs to 15 residues. CDR3 sequence reads: CASSAQGAGSYEQYF. CDR3 nucleotides: TGTGCCAGCAGCGCCCAGGGGGCGGGCTCCTACGAGCAGTACTTC.

DNA for the CDR3: TGTGCCAGCAGCTTAGGCGGCAGGGAAGGGGAGCAGTACTTC. Translated, it gives CASSLGGREGEQYF. The J gene is TRBJ2-7, the V gene TRBV7-9, with D perhaps TRBD1 (5 bases). This CDR3 region has 14 residues. Deletions cut 1 base from V and 7 bases from J, with 14 bases between. Germline lookup yields CDR1 SEHNR and CDR2 FQNEAQ (reference sequence). Based on the CDR3 plus reference TRBV7-9 and TRBJ2-7, the full variable domain is DTGVSQNPRHKITKRGQNVTFRCDPISEHNRLYWYRQTLGQGPEFLTYFQNEAQLEKSRLLSDRFSAERPKGSFSTLEIQRTEQGDSAMYLCASSLGGREGEQYFGPGTRLTVT.

In its sample, this clone was seen once. The CDR3 loop reads CASSRDRTSNQPQHF. CDR3 bases: TGTGCCAGCAGCCGAGACAGGACAAGCAATCAGCCCCAGCATTTT. The rearrangement links TRBV27 to TRBJ1-5; weak D call: TRBD1 (6 bases). V lost 6 bases and J lost 1, with 13 bases in between. The CDR3 loop spans 15 amino acids. Germline V gives CDR1 MNHEY, CDR2 SMNVEV (reference sequence).

This clone was picked up a small number of times. J is TRBJ1-2 and V is TRBV4-1; a weak D match, TRBD1 (6 bases). The germline gives CDR1 MGHRA, CDR2 YSYEKL. This CDR3 is 18 amino acids long. Trimming removed 4 bases at V and 2 bases at J, with 23 bases between. This chain's CDR3 is CASSLRWPAGQRNYGYTF. CDR3 DNA: TGCGCCAGCAGCCTTAGATGGCCCGCCGGACAGCGAAACTATGGCTACACCTTC.

The chain has TRBV25-1 and TRBJ1-2; D is undetermined. The V end was cut by 1 base, the J end by 1 base, with 7 bases between. The germline CDR1 and CDR2 sequences are MGHDK and SYGVNS. The length of the CDR3 is 14 residues. CDR3 region: CASSEFGLNYGYTF. The CDR3, as DNA: TGTGCCAGCAGTGAATTTGGCCTTAACTATGGCTACACCTTC.